The sequence of this TCR beta chain was determined in a study of T-cell memory formation after mild COVID-19. Looking at the study overall: The TCR clusters were mostly specific to one donor.

Study-wide results and limits: CD8+ contracting clones occupied EMRA, while CD4+ ones occupied mainly CM and EM. Clones that contracted from day 15 to 85 had balanced CD4/CD8; later expanders were CD4+ biased.

This clonotype was counted between two and nine times. Its antigen is as yet unknown. V shed 1 base, J shed 3 bases, and the junction held 3 bases outside the gene matches. The CDR3 is made up of 15 amino acids. In germline, CDR1 is LGHNA, CDR2 YSLEER. TCRdb passed the 5' RACE reads through MiXCR, listing each CDR3 protein once. The sample yields around 100,000 distinct CDR3 sequences, over 20% seen once. Input material: PBMCs or a T cell subset sorted from them (not recorded which). The rearrangement uses TRBV4-3 and TRBJ2-7, with 10 bases fitting TRBD1. The receptor's source is a man in his late teens or twenties who had mild COVID-19 (a few samples of this study predate the infection). Cell type and time point are not known. The CDR3 coding sequence is TGCGCCAGCAGCCAAGGAGGGACAGGGGACTACGAGCAGTACTTC. Its protein is CASSQGGTGDYEQYF.